Below are 18 T cell receptor beta chains sequenced from a single sample in a study of cytomegalovirus exposure and HLA in healthy donors. The primer mix had 60 Vbeta and 13 Jbeta primers. Clones were read by immunoSEQ multiplex PCR, and TCRdb kept only the in-frame ones, dropping some. The sample carries a few hundred thousand clones, roughly 86% recorded once. Sequenced material: PBMCs. The origin of the receptors is a woman between 40 and 55 years old in good health and CMV-seropositive.

V and J are TRBV9 and TRBJ2-3; TRBD2 agrees at 12 bases. This CDR3 is 16 amino acids long. CDR1 SGDLS and CDR2 YYNGEE come from the germline V gene. J was trimmed by 2 bases and V by 3 bases; bases with no gene match: 4. The CDR3 DNA reads TGTGCCAGCAGCGAGGGACTAGCGGGCCTCACAGATACGCAGTATTTT. Protein product: CASSEGLAGLTDTQYF.

This clone came up a few times. Other DNA sequences from this sample encode an identical CDR3 as well. The rearrangement links TRBV2 to TRBJ2-2; maybe TRBD2 (5 bases). Germline CDR1 reads SNHLY; CDR2 reads FYNNEI. Trimming removed 6 bases from V and 0 bases from J, with 11 bases in between. The CDR3 has 15 residues. Here the CDR3 reads CASRGLATNTGELFF. Here the CDR3 DNA reads TGTGCCAGCAGAGGACTTGCCACGAACACCGGGGAGCTGTTTTTT.

The V call is TRBV2, the J call TRBJ1-4; TRBD1 matches 8 bases. Germline-derived CDR1 and CDR2 are SNHLY and FYNNEI. V shed 5 bases and J 0 bases; nucleotides not matched to a gene: 5. The CDR3 is 16 residues long. CDR3 in DNA: TGTGCCAGCAGTTCCGACAGGGGCTCAACTAATGAAAAACTGTTTTTT. It specifies CASSSDRGSTNEKLFF.

The CDR3 is CAWSGGDSNQPQHF. Here the CDR3 DNA reads TGTGCCTGGAGCGGAGGGGACAGCAATCAGCCCCAGCATTTT. V and J are TRBV30 and TRBJ1-5; D may be TRBD1 (5 bases). CDR1 and CDR2 from the germline V gene are GTSNPN and SVGIG (reference sequence). V was cut by 3 bases and J by 1 base, with 10 bases left in between. The CDR3 loop spans 14 amino acids.

The rearrangement joins TRBV7-2 to TRBJ1-2; D is undetermined. This CDR3 region has 13 residues. V was pared by 2 bases and J by 3 bases, with 7 bases between. Germline V gene data show CDR1 as SGHTA and CDR2 as FQGNSA. DNA of the CDR3: TGTGCCAGCAGCTTAATAGTTGACTATGGCTACACCTTC. Translated: CASSLIVDYGYTF.

In regard to this clone: A read error may produce the germline difference seen at one junction end. The chain employs TRBV7-6 and TRBJ2-6, with a possible D match to TRBD1 (5 bases). The CDR3 is 14 residues long. Germline CDR1 is SGHVS and CDR2 is FNYEAQ. CDR3 in amino acids: CASSGDSGANGLTF. CDR3 bases: TGTGCCAGCAGCGGGGATTCTGGGGCCAACGGCCTGACTTTC.

The J gene is TRBJ2-1, the V gene TRBV5-1; 10 bases agree with TRBD1. Germline lookup yields CDR1 SGHRS and CDR2 YFSETQ. CDR3 length: 14 residues. Trimming took 0 bases from V and 8 from J; bases not matched to a gene: 2. The CDR3 DNA is TGCGCCAGCAGCTTGGGACAGGGGGCTGATGAGCAGTTCTTC. Translating gives CASSLGQGADEQFF.

The chain employs TRBV7-9 and TRBJ2-2, with D unresolved. V gave up 4 bases and J gave up 0 bases, with 18 bases separating them. This CDR3 comprises 18 residues. Germline CDR1 reads SEHNR; CDR2 reads FQNEAQ (reference sequence). CDR3 nucleotides: TGTGCCAGCAGCTCAGCCCAGGCCGAACTTACGAACACCGGGGAGCTGTTTTTT. This encodes CASSSAQAELTNTGELFF.

The rearrangement links TRBV14 to TRBJ1-1; TRBD1 matches 8 bases. This CDR3 spans 16 amino acids. The ends lost 1 base at V and 1 base at J; junction bases unmatched: 5. CDR1 and CDR2 (germline): SGHDN, FVKESK. The chain's CDR3 is CASSQGQGAGNTEAFF. DNA for the CDR3: TGTGCCAGCAGCCAAGGGCAGGGGGCAGGGAACACTGAAGCTTTCTTT.

About this clone: One junction end disagrees with the germline gene, perhaps due to a read error. The V gene is TRBV5-1, the J gene TRBJ2-6, with D possibly TRBD1 on 5 matching bases. Germline CDR1 and CDR2: SGHRS and YFSETQ. This CDR3 has 16 residues. CDR3 nucleotides: TGCGCCAGCAGCTTGGATCCCGTCTCTGGGGCCAACGGCCTGACTTTC. Translation gives CASSLDPVSGANGLTF.

On this clone itself: A junction end diverges from the germline sequence, so it may reflect a read error. The chain links TRBV7-9 to TRBJ2-7; 8 nucleotides align to TRBD2. The CDR3 covers 17 residues. Germline CDR1 and CDR2: SEHNR and FQNEAQ (reference sequence). The CDR3 here is CSSSLEAGAVSSYEQYF. The CDR3 DNA follows: TGTTCCAGCAGCTTAGAAGCGGGAGCCGTTAGCTCCTACGAGCAGTACTTC.

The V call is TRBV13, the J call TRBJ2-2; D might be TRBD2 (5 bases). V was shortened by 5 bases and J by 1 base, with 17 bases between the two germline ends. Germline lookup yields CDR1 PRHDT and CDR2 FYEKMQ (reference sequence). The CDR3 covers 17 residues. CDR3 DNA: TGTGCCAGCAGCCCGCCCTGGGGAGTTCTGAACACCGGGGAGCTGTTTTTT. Protein product: CASSPPWGVLNTGELFF.

This clone was recorded only once. The chain has TRBV29-1 and TRBJ1-3; no clear D gene. The V gene's germline CDR1 is SQVTM and CDR2 ANQGSEA. The CDR3 extends over 14 amino acids. V lost 0 bases, J lost 0 bases, and 6 bases lay in between. The CDR3 nucleotides are TGCAGCGTTGAAGAGGGCCCCTCTGGAAACACCATATATTTT. Its translation: CSVEEGPSGNTIYF.

The V and J genes are TRBV27 and TRBJ2-7; TRBD1 matches 8 bases. The V gene end was trimmed by 5 bases and the J gene end by 0 bases; junction bases not matched to a gene: 3. Germline V gives CDR1 MNHEY, CDR2 SMNVEV (reference sequence). This CDR3 has 14 amino acids. CDR3 sequence: CASSPTGGSYEQYF. The CDR3 nucleotides read TGTGCCAGCAGTCCTACAGGGGGCTCCTACGAGCAGTACTTC.

The V and J genes are TRBV12-2 and TRBJ2-7; TRBD2 was called by the table and not checked on the DNA. TRBV12-2 is assigned pseudogene status. This CDR3 spans 14 amino acids. CDR3 DNA: TGTGCAAGTCGTTGTTTAGCGGGAGTTGTGGAGCAGTACTTC. Translating it yields CASRCLAGVVEQYF.

This chain joins TRBV28 and TRBJ1-3; D is unresolved. Between the trimmed V and J ends, which lost 5 bases and 0 bases, there was a span of 11 bases. Germline V CDR1 and CDR2: MDHEN, SYDVKM. The CDR3 extends over 15 amino acids. The CDR3 bases are TGTGCCAGCAGTGCCGGACTCAACTCTGGAAACACCATATATTTT. Protein sequence: CASSAGLNSGNTIYF.

V usage is TRBV28 and J usage is TRBJ1-2; perhaps TRBD1 as D (6 bases). V lost 4 bases and J 4 bases, leaving 16 bases between the germline ends. CDR1 and CDR2 (germline): MDHEN, SYDVKM. The CDR3 has 15 residues. This CDR3 is CASSSSGGNIYGYTF. The CDR3 DNA sequence: TGTGCCAGCAGTTCCAGCGGGGGCAATATCTATGGCTACACCTTC.

This clone occurred a few times. The rearrangement links TRBV28 to TRBJ2-3; D uncertain. With 5 bases removed from V and 2 bases from J, the gap between germline ends came to 8 bases. The CDR3 is 13 residues long. The V gene's germline CDR1 is MDHEN and CDR2 SYDVKM. CDR3 DNA sequence: TGTGCCAGCAGTACAGTAGTCACAGATACGCAGTATTTT. As protein: CASSTVVTDTQYF.